The clone carrying this T cell receptor (beta chain) was recorded only once. The entry originates in a study of blood T cell repertoires in COVID-19. As for the study in general: Italy, Spain and the United States were the sources of the convalescent and acute COVID-19 samples. The analysed material was cDNA or gDNA that came from T cells, B-cell-depleted T cells, or PBMCs.

Source study methods: Estimation of nucleated cell counts relied on the amplification of reference gene primers. TCRdb's copy holds only in-frame clones and misses some; the assay was immunoSEQ multiplex PCR. V, J and clone size are taken as reported in that table, and D and trimming were inferred from the DNA itself. This table holds about 53,000 clones, 75% to 90% found once. CDR1 and CDR2 (germline): LGHDT, YNNKEL (reference sequence). The V end lost 0 bases, the J end lost 8 bases, and 9 bases lay between the germline ends. CDR3 size: 13 residues. The receptor was isolated from a man aged 60-69 years with active COVID-19. The rearrangement links TRBV3-1 (or the pseudogene TRBV3-2) to TRBJ2-3, with a possible D match to TRBD2 (5 bases). The sample taken for sequencing was peripheral blood. CDR3 in DNA: TGTGCCAGCAGCCAAGATAAAGGGAGTACGCAGTATTTT. Its translation: CASSQDKGSTQYF.